This TCR beta chain came from a study of blood T cell repertoires in COVID-19. Study-level information: COVID-19 samples, acute and convalescent, were from the United States, Italy and Spain.

Original handling: Amplification with reference gene primers provided the estimates of nucleated cell counts. Some clones are missing from TCRdb's copy, which holds only in-frame ones; the method was immunoSEQ multiplex PCR. The V and J calls and clone size are taken from that table; D and trimming were inferred from the DNA. Of about 200,000 clones in the sample, roughly 89% were seen once. Germline lookup yields CDR1 GTSNPN and CDR2 SVGIG (reference sequence). The CDR3 spans 13 residues. V lost 1 base to trimming and J lost 6 bases, with 12 bases between them. Material for sequencing was peripheral blood. This TCR was sampled from a man in his fifties or sixties who had recovered from COVID-19. V usage is TRBV30 and J usage is TRBJ1-2; TRBD1 might be the D (5 bases). The CDR3: CAWSAQETHGYTF. CDR3 bases: TGTGCCTGGAGTGCACAGGAGACCCATGGCTACACCTTC.